The 4 T cell receptor beta chains below come from one sample, sequenced in a study of cytomegalovirus exposure and HLA in healthy donors. Produced via immunoSEQ multiplex PCR; TCRdb's table is partial and in-frame only. The sample has approximately 59,000 clones; 80% to 95% are singletons. The material sequenced was PBMCs. The receptors derive from a young man in good health and CMV-seropositive.

This chain joins TRBV5-4 and TRBJ2-5; maybe TRBD2 (5 bases). The V gene lost 4 bases and the J gene lost 5 bases, with 15 bases spanning the gap. CDR3 size: 14 residues. Per germline, CDR1 SGHNT and CDR2 YYREEE (reference sequence). The CDR3 sequence is CASSKLGGEETQYF. In nucleotides, the CDR3 is TGTGCCAGCAGCAAACTAGGTGGGGAGGAGACCCAGTACTTC.

This chain joins TRBV6-1 and TRBJ2-1; perhaps TRBD1 as D (5 bases). There are 12 residues in the CDR3. Germline CDR1 reads MNHNS; CDR2 reads SASEGT. V was clipped by 3 bases and J by 13 bases, with 13 bases between them. CDR3 residues: CASSDRDAPQFF. Written as DNA, the CDR3 is TGTGCCAGCAGTGACAGGGATGCCCCACAGTTCTTC.

DNA of the CDR3: TGTGCCAGTAGGACCACCGGGACAGACTACGAGCAGTACTTC. Its translation: CASRTTGTDYEQYF. This chain uses TRBV19 with TRBJ2-7; 7 bases map to TRBD1. Germline CDR1 and CDR2: LNHDA and SQIVND (reference sequence). CDR3 length: 14 amino acids. After removal of 6 bases from V and 3 bases from J, the junction contained 8 bases not matched to a gene.

J is TRBJ1-4 and V is TRBV15, with a possible D match to TRBD1 (5 bases). CDR1 and CDR2 (germline): LNHNV, YYDKDF (reference sequence). The V end lost 7 bases, the J end lost 3 bases, and 12 bases lay between the germline ends. This CDR3 spans 14 amino acids. The DNA for the CDR3 is TGTGCCACCAAGCGACAGATGGCTAATGAAAAACTGTTTTTT. Its translation: CATKRQMANEKLFF.